This T cell receptor (beta chain) was documented in a study of lymphopenia after photon versus proton radiotherapy. The CDR3 is 13 amino acids. CDR1 and CDR2 (germline): KGHSH, LQKENI. With 4 bases clipped from V and 11 bases from J, the junction kept 6 bases outside the gene matches. Clones were sequenced by immunoSEQ multiplex PCR, and TCRdb holds only the in-frame ones, with some missing. Of approximately 58,000 clones in the sample, around 80% were seen once. The chain links TRBV18 to TRBJ1-5; 9 positions match TRBD1. The sequence came from a man between 45 and 60 years old with gastric cancer. Sample: peripheral blood, taken from a patient treated with photon-based radiotherapy. The CDR3 here is CASSRDRDQSQHF. As DNA, the CDR3 is TGTGCCAGCTCACGGGACAGGGACCAGTCCCAGCATTTT.